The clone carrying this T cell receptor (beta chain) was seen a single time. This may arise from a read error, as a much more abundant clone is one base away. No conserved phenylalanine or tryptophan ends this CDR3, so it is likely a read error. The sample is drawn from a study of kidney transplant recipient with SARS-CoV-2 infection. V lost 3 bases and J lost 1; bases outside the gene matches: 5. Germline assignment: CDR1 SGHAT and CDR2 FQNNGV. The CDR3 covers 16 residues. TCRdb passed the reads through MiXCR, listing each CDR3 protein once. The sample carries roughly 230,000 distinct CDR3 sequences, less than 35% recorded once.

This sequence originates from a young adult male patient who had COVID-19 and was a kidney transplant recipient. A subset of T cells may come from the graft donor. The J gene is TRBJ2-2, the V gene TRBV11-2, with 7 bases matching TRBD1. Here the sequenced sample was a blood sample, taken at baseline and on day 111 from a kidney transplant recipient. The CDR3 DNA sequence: TGTGCCAGCAGCTTTTGGACAGGCAAGAACACCGGGGAGCTGTTTTCT. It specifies CASSFWTGKNTGELFS.